The 8 T cell receptor beta chains below all came from one sample that was sequenced in a study of molecular identifiers for immune sequencing clone quantification. Via MiXCR, TCRdb re-called the PCR reads, giving one row per CDR3 protein. The sample gives more than 35,000 distinct CDR3 sequences, over 15% of which show up once; more than 0.95% is in the top ten. Source material: naive CD8+ T cells from blood, with Jurkat cell RNA spiked in. As to subset: FACS-sorted CD8+CD4-CCR7+CD45RA+ naive T cells. These receptor sequences come from a human donor in good health. Some libraries in this study had Jurkat cell RNA spiked in.

This clonotype was recorded at least ten times. This chain uses TRBV25-1 with TRBJ2-7, with TRBD1 matching 11 bases. CDR3 size: 15 residues. The germline gives CDR1 MGHDK, CDR2 SYGVNS. Germline trimming cut 0 bases from V and 5 bases from J; bases unmatched to any gene: 3. The CDR3 loop reads CASSEYGQGANEQYF. CDR3 nucleotides: TGTGCCAGCAGTGAATACGGACAGGGGGCGAACGAGCAGTACTTC.

V usage is TRBV4-1 and J usage is TRBJ1-2; D perhaps matches TRBD1 (5 bases). V gave up 0 bases and J gave up 3 bases, with 14 bases separating them. Germline V gene sequence: CDR1 MGHRA, CDR2 YSYEKL. The CDR3 extends over 16 amino acids. CDR3 amino acids: CASSQERLGLYYGYTF. Here the CDR3 DNA reads TGCGCCAGCAGCCAAGAGAGATTGGGACTATACTATGGCTACACCTTC.

This clonotype showed up many times. The rearrangement uses TRBV14 and TRBJ2-3; TRBD1 or TRBD2 may be the D gene (6 bases each). This CDR3 is 15 amino acids long. The germline CDR1 and CDR2 sequences are SGHDN and FVKESK. V lost 2 bases and J 2 bases, leaving 11 bases between the germline ends. Written as DNA, the CDR3 is TGTGCCAGCAGCCAATGGGGGGCCTACACAGATACGCAGTATTTT. Translated, it gives CASSQWGAYTDTQYF.

This clonotype appeared many times. The V and J genes are TRBV4-1 and TRBJ1-5; 7 nucleotides line up with TRBD1. CDR3 length equals 15 residues. CDR1 and CDR2 (germline): MGHRA, YSYEKL. V gave up 0 bases and J gave up 9 bases; unmatched junction bases: 8. The CDR3 loop is CASSQEAGGTGPQHF. The CDR3, as DNA: TGCGCCAGCAGCCAAGAGGCAGGGGGAACTGGGCCCCAGCATTTT.

Many counts were recorded for this clonotype. The rearrangement uses TRBV4-3 and TRBJ2-1; 10 nucleotides align to TRBD2. V shed 2 bases, J shed 8 bases, and the junction held 6 bases outside the gene matches. This CDR3 contains 15 residues. CDR1 and CDR2 from the germline V gene are LGHNA and YSLEER. The CDR3 spells CASSQSSGSGYEQFF. In nucleotides, the CDR3 is TGCGCCAGCAGCCAATCTAGCGGGAGCGGCTATGAGCAGTTCTTC.

The sample holds many counts of this clonotype. V gene TRBV7-2 combines with J gene TRBJ1-1; D call uncertain. V lost 2 bases to trimming and J lost 5 bases, with 21 bases between them. The CDR3 extends over 17 amino acids. Germline-derived CDR1 and CDR2 are SGHTA and FQGNSA. In DNA form, the CDR3 reads TGTGCCAGCAGCTTATTTACCTTAGGCGGGATGGGTACTGAAGCTTTCTTT. Encoded protein: CASSLFTLGGMGTEAFF.

Regarding this clonotype: A much bigger clone sits one base away, suggesting this may be a read error. V usage is TRBV27 and J usage is TRBJ1-5; no definite D call. There are 13 residues in the CDR3. Germline V CDR1 and CDR2: MNHEY, SMNVEV (reference sequence). Trimming stripped 5 bases from V and 0 bases from J, with 5 bases between. As DNA, the CDR3 is TGTGCCAGCAGTCCCCTTAGCAATCAGCCCCAGCATTTT. Protein: CASSPLSNQPQHF.

The sample holds many counts of this clonotype. The rearrangement links TRBV6-5 to TRBJ2-3, with D possibly TRBD2 on 5 matching bases. This CDR3 comprises 16 residues. Germline CDR1 reads MNHEY; CDR2 reads SVGAGI. Trimming removed 5 bases at V and 0 bases at J, with 15 bases between. The CDR3 region has the DNA TGTGCCAGCAGTCACCGAGGGATGGGCAGCACAGATACGCAGTATTTT. Translated: CASSHRGMGSTDTQYF.